This entry lists 29 T cell receptor beta chains sequenced from one sample in a study of human T cells and chemical hapten exposure. Stated time point: patch test 2, 6 weeks after DPC sensitization. Documented treatment: therapeutic diphenylcyclopropenone sensitization with weekly scalp DPC. TCRdb re-derived calls from the RACE reads in MiXCR, one entry per CDR3 protein. The table has tens of thousands of distinct CDR3 sequences, 7.5% to 9.5% seen once. This specimen consisted of whole blood, obtained in connection with sensitization to the hapten diphenylcyclopropenone (DPC). Every receptor here comes from a woman in her forties or fifties with alopecia areata. Some clones in this sample may be carry-over from other donors' samples.

This clonotype was counted at least ten times. The genes are TRBV5-1 and TRBJ1-4; no definite D call. The ends were cut back, 5 bases at V and 0 bases at J, with 11 bases in the middle. Germline V CDR1 and CDR2: SGHRS, YFSETQ. The CDR3 has 15 amino acids. In DNA form, the CDR3 reads TGCGCCAGCAGTCCCGCGCGTGCAACTAATGAAAAACTGTTTTTT. It is translated as CASSPARATNEKLFF.

This chain links TRBV20-1 with TRBJ2-7, with D maybe TRBD2 (5 bases). With 0 bases removed from V and 5 bases from J, the gap between germline ends came to 14 bases. Germline V CDR1 and CDR2: DFQATT, SNEGSKA (reference sequence). The CDR3 has 14 amino acids. The CDR3 is CSARDPRVGNEQYF. The CDR3 DNA reads as TGCAGTGCTAGAGATCCTCGGGTCGGGAACGAGCAGTACTTC.

This clonotype was detected only a few times. V and J are TRBV24-1 and TRBJ2-1; D is ambiguous. Germline-derived CDR1 and CDR2 are KGHDR and SFDVKD. V was shortened by 5 bases and J by 7 bases, with 5 bases between the two germline ends. This CDR3 contains 11 residues. Written as DNA, the CDR3 is TGTGCCACCAGTGCCTTGAATGAGCAGTTCTTC. The encoded protein is CATSALNEQFF.

The CDR3 here is CASSSNFQWTYTDTQYF. The CDR3 coding sequence is TGTGCCAGCAGTTCGAACTTCCAGTGGACCTACACAGATACGCAGTATTTT. The chain recombines TRBV6-9 with TRBJ2-3; D gene unclear. The CDR3 is 17 residues long. V lost 4 bases and J 2 bases, leaving 19 bases between the germline ends. CDR1 and CDR2 (germline): MNHGY, SVAAGI.

This clonotype came up many times. The chain has TRBV6-4 and TRBJ2-3; weak D call: TRBD1 (5 bases). The CDR3 consists of 15 residues. Trimming cost V 7 bases and J 0 bases, with 14 bases left between them. Looked up from germline, CDR1 is MRHNA and CDR2 is SNTAGT. The CDR3 bases are TGTGCCAGCATTGGACAACCGCCAAGCACAGATACGCAGTATTTT. This translates into CASIGQPPSTDTQYF.

This clonotype was recorded a few times. V and J are TRBV20-1 and TRBJ2-7; 7 bases map to TRBD2. The V and J ends lost 1 base and 2 bases, in that order; junction bases with no gene match: 11. CDR1 is DFQATT and CDR2 is SNEGSKA in the germline V gene (reference sequence). The CDR3 covers 16 residues. CDR3 bases: TGCAGTGCTAGAGTATTGAGAGGTACTAGCGCCTACGAGCAGTACTTC. Translated: CSARVLRGTSAYEQYF.

The chain uses TRBV19 and TRBJ2-3; D is possibly TRBD2 (5 bases). V was cut by 6 bases and J by 1 base, with 5 bases left in between. CDR3 length: 12 residues. The germline V gene encodes CDR1 LNHDA and CDR2 SQIVND (reference sequence). The chain's CDR3 is CASREGTDTQYF. Here the CDR3 DNA reads TGTGCCAGTAGGGAGGGCACAGATACGCAGTATTTT.

The chain recombines TRBV4-1 with TRBJ1-4; 9 positions match TRBD1. V lost 2 bases, J lost 6 bases, and 4 bases stayed unmatched. This CDR3 has 15 amino acids. Germline CDR1 MGHRA, CDR2 YSYEKL. The CDR3 sequence: CASSQRRDRDEKLFF. In DNA form, the CDR3 reads TGCGCCAGCAGCCAAAGAAGGGACAGGGATGAAAAACTGTTTTTT.

The sample holds many counts of this clonotype. The chain uses TRBV5-1 and TRBJ2-3; D not certain. The V end lost 3 bases, the J end lost 2 bases, and 13 bases lay between the germline ends. This CDR3 contains 15 residues. The germline CDR1 and CDR2 sequences are SGHRS and YFSETQ. In DNA, the CDR3 is TGCGCCAGCAGCTCCCAAGGGCGGCACACAGATACGCAGTATTTT. Translated: CASSSQGRHTDTQYF.

The table lists this clonotype with a few counts. The chain joins TRBV28 to TRBJ1-3; no clear D gene. V was trimmed by 1 base and J by 6 bases, leaving 10 bases between them. This CDR3 is built from 14 residues. The V gene's germline CDR1 is MDHEN and CDR2 SYDVKM. The CDR3 sequence is CASSLYGRANTIYF. The CDR3 bases are TGTGCCAGCAGTTTATATGGTCGGGCAAACACCATATATTTT.

This clonotype was detected many times. The chain joins TRBV7-2 to TRBJ1-1; tentatively, D is TRBD1 (5 bases). There are 13 residues in the CDR3. Germline CDR1 is SGHTA and CDR2 is FQGNSA. V was shortened by 6 bases and J by 3 bases, with 11 bases between the two germline ends. CDR3: CASRRGAYTEAFF. CDR3 nucleotide sequence: TGTGCCAGCAGACGCGGGGCCTACACTGAAGCTTTCTTT.

J is TRBJ2-7 and V is TRBV20-1; 14 nucleotides align to TRBD2. V trimming: 6 bases; J trimming: 7 bases; junction bases outside the gene matches: 5. The CDR3 extends over 13 amino acids. From germline, CDR1 is DFQATT and CDR2 SNEGSKA (reference sequence). CDR3 protein: CSARLAGGGEQYF. The CDR3 DNA reads TGCAGTGCGAGACTAGCGGGGGGGGGGGAGCAGTACTTC.

Remarks on this clonotype: Lacking the conserved final phenylalanine or tryptophan, this CDR3 likely reflects a read error. The CDR3 is CASSEASARGYEQYL. The CDR3 DNA reads as TGTGCCAGCAGTGAAGCGTCGGCCAGGGGCTACGAGCAGTACCTC. This rearrangement joins TRBV6-1 to TRBJ2-7, with a weak D call TRBD1 (6 bases). Trimming left V 0 bases short and J 3 bases short, with 12 bases between. The germline gives CDR1 MNHNS, CDR2 SASEGT. This CDR3 comprises 15 residues.

This chain's CDR3 is CASSRTGTVYGYTF. The DNA for the CDR3 is TGTGCCAGTAGTCGAACCGGGACAGTATATGGCTACACCTTC. The genes are TRBV19 and TRBJ1-2, with 7 bases identical to TRBD1. CDR1 is LNHDA, CDR2 SQIVND, per germline (reference sequence). V lost 5 bases and J lost 5; bases outside the gene matches: 8. The length of the CDR3 is 14 residues.

There are many counts of this clonotype. The chain joins TRBV6-1 to TRBJ1-2; D is undetermined. CDR1 is MNHNS, CDR2 SASEGT, per germline. V lost 10 bases, J lost 1 base, and 7 bases lay in between. The CDR3 extends over 11 amino acids. The CDR3 reads CAMQLNYGYTF. CDR3 DNA: TGTGCCATGCAGCTTAACTATGGCTACACCTTC.

This clonotype occurred many times. This sequence joins TRBV12-3 or TRBV12-4 and TRBJ1-6; possible D gene TRBD1, 5 bases. The CDR3 consists of 14 residues. V lost 6 bases, J lost 6 bases, and 12 bases lay in between. The CDR3: CASRSGTLNSPLHF. CDR3 DNA sequence: TGTGCCAGCAGATCCGGGACGCTTAATTCACCCCTCCACTTT.

This chain joins TRBV15 and TRBJ2-5; unclear D gene. Germline values: CDR1 LNHNV, CDR2 YYDKDF (reference sequence). The CDR3 sequence is 15 residues long. Trimming removed 3 bases at V and 2 bases at J, with 13 bases between. The CDR3 DNA follows: TGTGCCACCAGCAGGGACCCCGGGCCTCAAGAGACCCAGTACTTC. Translating it yields CATSRDPGPQETQYF.

This clonotype was recorded a few times. The chain recombines TRBV24-1 with TRBJ1-5; D may be TRBD1 (6 bases). The CDR3 runs 15 residues. Trimming removed 5 bases at V and 2 bases at J, with 12 bases between. CDR1 KGHDR and CDR2 SFDVKD come from the germline V gene. The CDR3 reads CATSAGGAGNQPQHF. CDR3 in DNA: TGTGCCACCAGTGCCGGGGGCGCGGGCAATCAGCCCCAGCATTTT.

This clonotype was recorded many times. This chain connects TRBV18 to TRBJ2-5; D gene ambiguous. V was trimmed by 1 base and J by 1 base, leaving 13 bases between them. This CDR3 has 16 amino acids. The germline gives CDR1 KGHSH, CDR2 LQKENI. The CDR3 region is CASSPLHSYSQETQYF. In DNA, the CDR3 is TGTGCCAGCTCACCACTACACAGTTATAGCCAAGAGACCCAGTACTTC.

This clonotype was seen many times. The chain recombines TRBV7-9 with TRBJ1-1; no clear D. This CDR3 region has 13 residues. Per germline, CDR1 SEHNR and CDR2 FQNEAQ (reference sequence). The V end was cut by 4 bases, the J end by 0 bases, with 6 bases between. CDR3 bases: TGTGCCAGCAGCTGGGAGTTGAACACTGAAGCTTTCTTT. It specifies CASSWELNTEAFF.

Only a few counts were recorded for this clonotype. CDR3 DNA: TGCGCCAGCAGCTTTGAAGAGACCCAGTACTTC. As protein: CASSFEETQYF. This chain links TRBV5-1 with TRBJ2-5; D gene ambiguous. Germline V gene data show CDR1 as SGHRS and CDR2 as YFSETQ. V lost 2 bases and J lost 3, with 2 bases in between. The CDR3 is made up of 11 amino acids.

J is TRBJ2-3 and V is TRBV5-6; D unresolved. Per the germline V gene, CDR1 is SGHDT and CDR2 is YYEEEE. Deletions cut 2 bases from V and 12 bases from J, with 13 bases between. The length of the CDR3 is 12 residues. The CDR3 nucleotides read TGTGCCAGCAGCTTCGCCGACATAACCCAGTATTTT. This codes for CASSFADITQYF.

The gene calls are TRBV2 and TRBJ2-1; 7 nucleotides align to TRBD2. Per germline, CDR1 SNHLY and CDR2 FYNNEI. J lost 8 bases, V lost 6 bases, and 16 bases had no gene match. The CDR3 covers 16 residues. CDR3 bases: TGTGCCAGCAGGCCCCGGACGGGGGGAGTTTTAGATGAGCAGTTCTTC. It yields the protein CASRPRTGGVLDEQFF.

A few counts support this clonotype. The chain combines TRBV7-8 with TRBJ2-3; weak D call: TRBD1 (5 bases). Germline CDR1 and CDR2: SGHVS and FQNEAQ. CDR3 length: 13 residues. V lost 2 bases, J lost 3 bases, and 6 bases lay in between. The CDR3 DNA sequence: TGTGCCAGCAGCTTAAGACAGACAGATACGCAGTATTTT. Its translation: CASSLRQTDTQYF.

The rearrangement uses TRBV27 and TRBJ2-7; D possibly uses TRBD1 or TRBD2 (5 bases each). The CDR3 has 14 residues. Germline V gives CDR1 MNHEY, CDR2 SMNVEV (reference sequence). V gave up 4 bases and J gave up 2 bases, with 12 bases separating them. The CDR3: CASSSREQAYEQYF. CDR3 coding DNA: TGTGCCAGCAGTTCGAGGGAACAGGCCTACGAGCAGTACTTC.

At least ten counts were recorded for this clonotype. The chain carries TRBV28 and TRBJ1-2; 7 positions agree with TRBD1. The CDR3 spans 14 residues. Per germline, CDR1 MDHEN and CDR2 SYDVKM. V lost 6 bases, J lost 8 bases, and 12 bases stayed unmatched. The CDR3 region has the DNA TGTGCCAGCAGGCGTGGGACAGTTTTCGGGGGCTACACCTTC. Protein: CASRRGTVFGGYTF.

V is TRBV5-6 and J is TRBJ2-1, with TRBD2 matching over 7 bases. The CDR3 is 15 amino acids. The germline gives CDR1 SGHDT, CDR2 YYEEEE. Trimming took 4 bases from V and 8 from J; bases not matched to a gene: 12. CDR3 DNA: TGTGCCAGCAGCCCCGGGACTACTTTTTCGGATGAGCAGTTCTTC. It is translated as CASSPGTTFSDEQFF.

This clonotype was picked up many times. This chain joins TRBV29-1 and TRBJ1-5; 9 nucleotides agree with TRBD1. The CDR3 runs to 16 residues. Germline assignment: CDR1 SQVTM and CDR2 ANQGSEA. Trimming took 7 bases from V and 0 from J; bases not matched to a gene: 10. The CDR3 loop is CSGVERDRDSNQPQHF. CDR3 nucleotides: TGCAGCGGTGTTGAAAGGGACAGGGATAGCAATCAGCCCCAGCATTTT.

The rearrangement uses TRBV2 and TRBJ1-2; 9 bases fit TRBD1. This CDR3 is 14 amino acids long. Trimming at V came to 5 bases and at J to 4 bases, leaving 5 bases not matched to a gene. The germline V gene has CDR1 SNHLY and CDR2 FYNNEI. The CDR3 DNA reads as TGTGCCAGCAGTCGGACAGGGGAAGGCTATGGCTACACCTTC. Its translation: CASSRTGEGYGYTF.